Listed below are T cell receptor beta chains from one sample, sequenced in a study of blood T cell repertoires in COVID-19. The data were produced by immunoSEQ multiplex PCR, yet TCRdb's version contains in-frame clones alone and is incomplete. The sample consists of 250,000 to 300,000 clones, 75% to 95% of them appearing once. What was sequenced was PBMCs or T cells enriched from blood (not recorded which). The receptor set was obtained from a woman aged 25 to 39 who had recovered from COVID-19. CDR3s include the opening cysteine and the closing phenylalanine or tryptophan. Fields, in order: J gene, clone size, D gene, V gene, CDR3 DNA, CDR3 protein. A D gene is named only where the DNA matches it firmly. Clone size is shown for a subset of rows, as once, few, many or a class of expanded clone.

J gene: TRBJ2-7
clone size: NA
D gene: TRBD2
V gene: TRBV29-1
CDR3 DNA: TGCAGCGTTGAAATGGCTAGCGGGAGGGGGGGCTACGAGCAGTACTTC
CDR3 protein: CSVEMASGRGGYEQYF

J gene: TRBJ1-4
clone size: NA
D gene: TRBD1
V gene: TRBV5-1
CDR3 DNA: TGCGCCAGCAGCTTGGCAGGGGGCGTTTCCAATGAAAAACTGTTTTTT
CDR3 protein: CASSLAGGVSNEKLFF

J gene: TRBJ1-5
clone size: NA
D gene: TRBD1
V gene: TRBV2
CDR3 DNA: TGTGCCAGCACCGCGGGACAGGGAATTTGGCCCCAGCATTTT
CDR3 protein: CASTAGQGIWPQHF

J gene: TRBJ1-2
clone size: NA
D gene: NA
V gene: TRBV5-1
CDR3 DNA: TGCGCCAGCAGCTTGAGGGAGGGAGGGAACTATGGCTACACCTTC
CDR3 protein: CASSLREGGNYGYTF

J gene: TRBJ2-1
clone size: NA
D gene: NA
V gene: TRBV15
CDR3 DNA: TGTGCCACCAGCGGATCAATAGCCCAACCAAGCTACAATGAGCAGTTCTTC
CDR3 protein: CATSGSIAQPSYNEQFF

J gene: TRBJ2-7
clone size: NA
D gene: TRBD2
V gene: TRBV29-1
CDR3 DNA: TGCAGCGTGGTTAGCGGGAGGACGTCGATTGACGAGCAGTACTTC
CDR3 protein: CSVVSGRTSIDEQYF

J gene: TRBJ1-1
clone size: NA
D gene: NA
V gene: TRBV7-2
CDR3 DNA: TGTGCCAGCAGCACAGTGGGGAACACTGAAGCTTTCTTT
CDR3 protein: CASSTVGNTEAFF

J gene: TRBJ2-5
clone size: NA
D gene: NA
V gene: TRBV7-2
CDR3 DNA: TGTGCCAGCAGCTCAGGTCCGGGGGAGACCCAGTACTTC
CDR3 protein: CASSSGPGETQYF

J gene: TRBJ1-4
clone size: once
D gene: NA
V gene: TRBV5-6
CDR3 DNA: TGTGCCAGCAGCTCAGTGATTAATGAAAAACTGTTTTTT
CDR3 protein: CASSSVINEKLFF

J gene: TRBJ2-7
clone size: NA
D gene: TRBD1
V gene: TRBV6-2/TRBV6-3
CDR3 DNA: TGTGCCAGCAGTTACCGGGACAGCTTACGCTCCTACGAGCAGTACTTC
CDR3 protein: CASSYRDSLRSYEQYF

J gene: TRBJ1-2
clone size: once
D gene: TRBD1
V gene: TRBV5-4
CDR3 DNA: TGTGCCAGCACTGGACAGGGACATGGCTACACCTTC
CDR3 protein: CASTGQGHGYTF

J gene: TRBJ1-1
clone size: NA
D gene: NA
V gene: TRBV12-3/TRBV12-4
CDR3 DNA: TGTGCCAGCAGTTCATACACTGAAGCTTTCTTT
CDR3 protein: CASSSYTEAFF

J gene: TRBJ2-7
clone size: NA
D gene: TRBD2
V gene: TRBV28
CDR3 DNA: TGTGCCAGCAGTCTACTCGGACTAGCGAACTACGAGCAGTACTTC
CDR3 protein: CASSLLGLANYEQYF

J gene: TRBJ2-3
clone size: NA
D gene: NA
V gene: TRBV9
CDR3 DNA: TGTGCCAGCAGCGTAGCTCCCTCTAGTGAAGTAGATACGCAGTATTTT
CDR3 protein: CASSVAPSSEVDTQYF

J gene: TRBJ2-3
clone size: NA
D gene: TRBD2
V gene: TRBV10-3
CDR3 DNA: TGTGCCATCAGTTCCGGGAGGCCCACAGATACGCAGTATTTT
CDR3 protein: CAISSGRPTDTQYF

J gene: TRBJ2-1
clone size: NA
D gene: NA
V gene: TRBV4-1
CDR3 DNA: TGCGCCAGCAGCCCGGCGGGTGTCAATGAGCAGTTCTTC
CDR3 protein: CASSPAGVNEQFF

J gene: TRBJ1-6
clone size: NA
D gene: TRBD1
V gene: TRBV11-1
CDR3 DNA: TGTGCCAGCAGCCGGACAGGACAGGGGGCCTCACCCCTCCACTTT
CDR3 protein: CASSRTGQGASPLHF

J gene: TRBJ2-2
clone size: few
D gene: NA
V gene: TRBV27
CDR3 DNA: TGTGCCAGCAGTTTCGCCGAGACAGGGAACACCGGGGAGCTGTTTTTT
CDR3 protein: CASSFAETGNTGELFF

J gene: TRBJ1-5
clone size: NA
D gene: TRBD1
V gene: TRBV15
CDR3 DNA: TGTGCCACCAGCGGAAGGACAGGGAGTACTCAGCCCCAGCATTTT
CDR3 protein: CATSGRTGSTQPQHF

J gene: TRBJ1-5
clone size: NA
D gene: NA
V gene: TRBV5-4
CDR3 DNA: TGTGCCAGCAGCTTGAATGGGCAGATCGGCAATCAGCCCCAGCATTTT
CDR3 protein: CASSLNGQIGNQPQHF

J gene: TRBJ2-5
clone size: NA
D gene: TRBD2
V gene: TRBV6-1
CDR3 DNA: TGTGCCAGCAGTGAAGTAGCGGGTGGGTACCAAGAGACCCAGTACTTC
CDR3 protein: CASSEVAGGYQETQYF

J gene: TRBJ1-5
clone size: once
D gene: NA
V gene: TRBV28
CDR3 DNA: TGTGCCAGCAGTCCTAGGGGAGGGAGCCATCAGCCCCAGCATTTT
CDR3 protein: CASSPRGGSHQPQHF

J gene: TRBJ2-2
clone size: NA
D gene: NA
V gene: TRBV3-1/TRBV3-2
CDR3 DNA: TGTGCCAGCAGCCATCAGACAGCCAGCGGGGAGCTGTTTTTT
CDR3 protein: CASSHQTASGELFF

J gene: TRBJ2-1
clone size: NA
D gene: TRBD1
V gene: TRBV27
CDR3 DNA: TGTGCCAGCATTCATTCCGGGACAGGTGAGCAGTTCTTC
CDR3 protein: CASIHSGTGEQFF

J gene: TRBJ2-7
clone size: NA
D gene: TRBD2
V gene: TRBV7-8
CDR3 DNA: TGTGCCAGCGCCGGGACTAGTCGCTACGAGCAGTACTTC
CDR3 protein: CASAGTSRYEQYF

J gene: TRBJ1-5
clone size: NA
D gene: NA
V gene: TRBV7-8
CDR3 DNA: TGTGCCAGCAGCAATGACAGGCAATGGCATTTT
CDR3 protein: CASSNDRQWHF

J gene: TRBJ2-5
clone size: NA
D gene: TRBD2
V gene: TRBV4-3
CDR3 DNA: TGCGCCAGCAGACGAGGGACTAGCGGTCAAGAGACCCAGTACTTC
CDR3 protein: CASRRGTSGQETQYF

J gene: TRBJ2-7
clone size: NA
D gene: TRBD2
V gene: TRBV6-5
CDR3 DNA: TGTGCCAGCAACCCGAGGGCACTAGCGGACTACGAGCAGTACTTC
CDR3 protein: CASNPRALADYEQYF

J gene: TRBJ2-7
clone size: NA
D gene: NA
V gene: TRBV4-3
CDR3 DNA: TGCGCCAGCAGCCAAGAAGATAGGGGATACTACGAGCAGTACTTC
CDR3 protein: CASSQEDRGYYEQYF

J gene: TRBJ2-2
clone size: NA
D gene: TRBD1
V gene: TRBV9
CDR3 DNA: TGTGCCAGCAGCGCGACGGGACAGGAAACCGGGGAGCTGTTTTTT
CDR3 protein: CASSATGQETGELFF

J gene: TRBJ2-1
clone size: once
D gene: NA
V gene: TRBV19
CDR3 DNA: TGTGCCAGTAGTATAGGCGACACGGCGCAGTTCTTC
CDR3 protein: CASSIGDTAQFF

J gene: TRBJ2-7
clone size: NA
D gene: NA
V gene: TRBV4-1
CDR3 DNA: TGCGCCAGCAGCCAACCCGCCCAGGGAACCTACGAGCAGTACTTC
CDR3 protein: CASSQPAQGTYEQYF

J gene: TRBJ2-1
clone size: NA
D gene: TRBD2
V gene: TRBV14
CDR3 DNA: TGTGCCAGCAGCCAAGATATTGGCCTAGCGGGAGCAAATGAGCAGTTCTTC
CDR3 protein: CASSQDIGLAGANEQFF

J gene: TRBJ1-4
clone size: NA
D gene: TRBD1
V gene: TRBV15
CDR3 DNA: TGTGCCACCAGCAGAGTGTTTTGGACAGGGGGTAGGTTCAGGCCTTGGTTCGCTCATGAAAAACTGTTTTTT
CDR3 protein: CATSRVFWTGGRFRPWFAHEKLFF

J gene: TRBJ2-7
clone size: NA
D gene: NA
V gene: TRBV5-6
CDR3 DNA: TGTGCCAGCAGCTTACAGGACGAGCAGTACTTC
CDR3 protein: CASSLQDEQYF

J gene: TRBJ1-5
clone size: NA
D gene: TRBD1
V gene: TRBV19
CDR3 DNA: TGTGCCAGTAGTGTAGGACAGGCTTACAATCAGCCCCAGCATTTT
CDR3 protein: CASSVGQAYNQPQHF

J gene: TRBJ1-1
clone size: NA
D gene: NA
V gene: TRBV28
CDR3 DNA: TGTGCCAGCATCAACCGGGGAGAGGAAGCTTTCTTT
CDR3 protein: CASINRGEEAFF

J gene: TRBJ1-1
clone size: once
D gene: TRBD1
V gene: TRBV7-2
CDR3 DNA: TGTGCCAGCAGCCCGGACAGGGGACGAACTGAAGCTTTCTTT
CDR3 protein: CASSPDRGRTEAFF

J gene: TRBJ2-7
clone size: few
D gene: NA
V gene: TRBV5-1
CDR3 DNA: TGCGCCAGCAGTTGGGGGGGCGGCTACGAGCAGTACTTC
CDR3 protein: CASSWGGGYEQYF

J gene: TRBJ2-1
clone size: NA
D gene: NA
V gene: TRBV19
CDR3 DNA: TGTGCCAGTAGTAAGGCAGGGACCTACAATGAGCAGTTCTTC
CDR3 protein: CASSKAGTYNEQFF

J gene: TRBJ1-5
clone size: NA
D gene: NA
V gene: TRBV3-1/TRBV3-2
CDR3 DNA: TGTGCCAGCAGCCACAGGGCGAGCAATCAGCCCCAGCATTTT
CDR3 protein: CASSHRASNQPQHF

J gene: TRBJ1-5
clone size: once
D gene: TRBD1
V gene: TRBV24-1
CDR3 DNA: TGTGCCACCAGTGACCCGGGACAGGGTAGCAATCAGCCCCAGCATTTT
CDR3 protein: CATSDPGQGSNQPQHF

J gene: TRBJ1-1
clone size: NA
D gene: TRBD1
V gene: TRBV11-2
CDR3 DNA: TGTGCCAGCAGCTCGAACAGGGGGTACACTGAAGCTTTCTTT
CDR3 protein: CASSSNRGYTEAFF

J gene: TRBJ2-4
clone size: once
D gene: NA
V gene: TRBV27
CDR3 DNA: TGTGCCAGCAGTTTATCCCGCGGGCCTAGGGCCAAAAACATTCAGTACTTC
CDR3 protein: CASSLSRGPRAKNIQYF

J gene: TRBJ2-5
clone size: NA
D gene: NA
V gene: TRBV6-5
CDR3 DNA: TGTGCCAGCAGTTACTACTCCACGGGGTTCCAAGAGACCCAGTACTTC
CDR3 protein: CASSYYSTGFQETQYF

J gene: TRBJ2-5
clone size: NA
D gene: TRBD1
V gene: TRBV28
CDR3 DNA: TGTGCCAGCAGTCCAAGACAGGGGCTACAAGAGACCCAGTACTTC
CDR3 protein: CASSPRQGLQETQYF

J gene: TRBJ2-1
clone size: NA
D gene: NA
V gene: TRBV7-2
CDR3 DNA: TGTGCCAGCAGCCGATTCCAGGGTGGTGAGCAGTTCTTC
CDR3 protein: CASSRFQGGEQFF